This TCR beta chain was identified in a study of T cell responses to AZD1222 COVID-19 vaccine. Whole-study results and caveats: When two AZD1222 doses had been given, Spike-specific TCR breadth and depth rose.

Trimming took 5 bases from V and 3 from J, leaving 14 bases between them. The CDR3 totals 13 residues. Germline values: CDR1 SQVTM, CDR2 ANQGSEA. In the case of this clone: Its antigen is unknown.

The method was immunoSEQ multiplex PCR; TCRdb's version includes in-frame clones alone and lacks a portion of them. The sample lists 17,000 or so clones, roughly 91% seen once, with 8% to 10% in the top ten. This receptor was identified in an adult who received the AZD1222 COVID-19 vaccine. The sample was peripheral blood, taken 28 days after the second AZD1222 dose. This chain uses TRBV29-1 with TRBJ2-7; the D call may be TRBD1 or TRBD2 (5 bases each). The chain's CDR3 is CSVKTWDGYEQYF. The CDR3 DNA reads as TGCAGCGTTAAGACCTGGGACGGCTACGAGCAGTACTTC.